A selection of T cell receptor beta chains follows, all from one sample in a study of blood T cell repertoires in COVID-19. Using immunoSEQ multiplex PCR, the repertoire was profiled, and TCRdb retains in-frame clones only, with some absent. The sample consists of some 460,000 clones, around 89% of them appearing once. Sequencing was done on a sample of peripheral blood. Receptors originate from a woman in her twenties or thirties with acute or convalescent COVID-19. Both conserved end residues are part of each CDR3. The D gene is left open where the match is weak. Where a row states a size, it is once, few, many or the class of an expanded clone; other rows omit it.

d_call j_call v_call clone_size cdr3_nt cdr3_aa
. TRBJ1-1 TRBV19 . TGTGCCAGTATACCGGGGGAGAAGAACACTGAAGCTTTCTTT CASIPGEKNTEAFF
. TRBJ1-2 TRBV7-6 few TGTGCCAGCAGCCCTGACCGGGGGGCAGCCTATGGCTACACCTTC CASSPDRGAAYGYTF
TRBD1 TRBJ1-5 TRBV27 . TGTGCCAGCAGTTCACGACAGGGGAGTCAGCCCCAGCATTTT CASSSRQGSQPQHF
TRBD1 TRBJ2-5 TRBV18 . TGTGCCAGCTCCCCCCGGGACAGGGGACCCCAGTACTTC CASSPRDRGPQYF
. TRBJ2-1 TRBV5-5 . TGTGCCAGCAGCACAGCTAACAATGAGCAGTTCTTC CASSTANNEQFF
. TRBJ1-2 TRBV29-1 . TGCAGCGTTGAGCGCGGAGACTATGGCTACACCTTC CSVERGDYGYTF
. TRBJ2-5 TRBV18 . TGTGCCAGCTCACCGGGTAGGAGGGCAAACCAAGAGACCCAGTACTTC CASSPGRRANQETQYF
. TRBJ2-1 TRBV5-6 . TGTGCCAGCAGCTTGGGGGGACATCTGAGATCCTACAATGAGCAGTTCTTC CASSLGGHLRSYNEQFF
. TRBJ2-5 TRBV6-6 . TGTGCCAGCAGTTACTCGCCGGGGGAGGAGACCCAGTACTTC CASSYSPGEETQYF
TRBD1 TRBJ2-7 TRBV30 . TGTGCCTGGAGTGTATACAGGGGCTACGAGCAGTACTTC CAWSVYRGYEQYF
. TRBJ2-3 TRBV13 . TGTGCCAGCAGCTTAGTAGGGGCCAGAGATACGCAGTATTTT CASSLVGARDTQYF
. TRBJ1-1 TRBV29-1 few TGCAGCGTTGGATTTCTGGTGCGGGATAATGAAGCTTTCTTT CSVGFLVRDNEAFF
TRBD1 TRBJ1-5 TRBV4-2 . TGTGCCAGCGCACTACAGGGGGATCAGCCCCAGCATTTT CASALQGDQPQHF
. TRBJ1-5 TRBV19 few TGTGCCATACGCACTGTGTCCCAACAGCCCCAGCATTTT CAIRTVSQQPQHF
TRBD2 TRBJ2-5 TRBV9 . TGTGCCAGCAGCGTAGGACTAGCGGGGTCCCAAGAGACCCAGTACTTC CASSVGLAGSQETQYF
. TRBJ1-2 TRBV28 . TGTGCCAGCAGAGCACAGGGCATGGCTAACTATGGCTACACCTTC CASRAQGMANYGYTF
. TRBJ2-3 TRBV7-3 . TGTGCCAGCAGCTTATACGGGGAACACACAGATACGCAGTATTTT CASSLYGEHTDTQYF
. TRBJ1-1 TRBV29-1 . TGCAGCGTTGCAATCGGGACACCTAACACTGAAGCTTTCTTT CSVAIGTPNTEAFF
. TRBJ2-7 TRBV28 . TGTGCCAGCAGTTTGGGGGGACAGTTGAACTACGAGCAGTACTTC CASSLGGQLNYEQYF
. TRBJ2-1 TRBV6-2/TRBV6-3 once TGTGCCAGCAGTTACTCAGGGACTGTCCTCTACAATGAGCAGTTCTTC CASSYSGTVLYNEQFF
TRBD2 TRBJ2-7 TRBV7-8 . TGTGCCAGCAGCCCATCAGCGGGGAGCTCCTACGAGCAGTACTTC CASSPSAGSSYEQYF
. TRBJ2-5 TRBV19 . TGTGCCAGTAGTATAGGACTAGGCCGAACCCAGTACTTC CASSIGLGRTQYF
. TRBJ2-5 TRBV29-1 . TGCAGCGTTGAAGGGGCAGTAAAAGAGACCCAGTACTTC CSVEGAVKETQYF
. TRBJ2-5 TRBV18 . TGTGCCAGCTCACCGACCGGGGTACAAGAGACCCAGTACTTC CASSPTGVQETQYF
. TRBJ1-3 TRBV7-2 . TGTGCCAGCAGCTGGAAAGGGAGTGCCTCTGGAAACACCATATATTTT CASSWKGSASGNTIYF
. TRBJ1-1 TRBV13 . TGTGCCAGCAGCTTTGGCAGAGGAAGGACTGAAGCTTTCTTT CASSFGRGRTEAFF
TRBD2 TRBJ2-4 TRBV5-4 . TGTGCCAGCAGCTCGGCTGGGGGGGGTCTAGCCAAAAACATTCAGTACTTC CASSSAGGGLAKNIQYF
. TRBJ2-7 TRBV15 . TGTGCCACCAGCAGAAACAGGGTTGACGAGCAGTACTTC CATSRNRVDEQYF
. TRBJ2-2 TRBV4-1 . TGCGCCAGCAGCTCCACAGGGACGGATACCACCGGGGAGCTGTTTTTT CASSSTGTDTTGELFF
. TRBJ2-1 TRBV13 . TGTGCCAGCAGCAGGGGGGGGTCCTACAATGAGCAGTTCTTC CASSRGGSYNEQFF
. TRBJ1-3 TRBV10-1 . TGCGCCACCAACACTACTTTGACAGGCAGGGGAAACACCATATATTTT CATNTTLTGRGNTIYF
. TRBJ2-1 TRBV9 . TGTGCCAGCAGCCCAAAAACTAGCCGTCCTTTCGATGAGCAGTTCTTC CASSPKTSRPFDEQFF
TRBD2 TRBJ2-5 TRBV19 . TGTGCCAGTAGTATACGGCAGCTAGCGGGGGCTCAAGAGACCCAGTACTTC CASSIRQLAGAQETQYF
TRBD1 TRBJ1-1 TRBV11-2 . TGTGCCAGCAGCTGGGTACAGGGGTGGCCGAACACTGAAGCTTTCTTT CASSWVQGWPNTEAFF
TRBD1 TRBJ1-6 TRBV6-5 . TGTGCCAGCAGTCCCGGACAGGGGGCTTCACCCCTCCACTTT CASSPGQGASPLHF
. TRBJ1-5 TRBV2 . TGTGCCAGCAGTTACCGACAGCTTAATCAGCCCCAGCATTTT CASSYRQLNQPQHF
. TRBJ2-1 TRBV6-1 . TGTGCCAGCAGTGAAACTAGCCCCATTAGCTCCTACAATGAGCAGTTCTTC CASSETSPISSYNEQFF
. TRBJ1-3 TRBV10-3 . TGTGCCATCAGTGAGTCCTCACCTCCGGGACCCCGGGTTAACCCTGCGGGGGACACCATATATTTT CAISESSPPGPRVNPAGDTIYF
TRBD1 TRBJ1-1 TRBV6-5 . TGTGCCAGCAGTCGAGGGACAGGTATTGAAGCTTTCTTT CASSRGTGIEAFF
TRBD2 TRBJ2-1 TRBV5-8 . TGTGCCAGCAGCTTGATGGTAGGGACTAGGGGTAGTGAGCAGTTCTTC CASSLMVGTRGSEQFF
TRBD2 TRBJ2-2 TRBV28 . TGTGCCAGCAGAGGTGGCGGGGGGGCGGACGGGGAGCTGTTTTTT CASRGGGGADGELFF
TRBD1 TRBJ2-1 TRBV3-1/TRBV3-2 . TGTGCCAGCAGCCGGGGACAGCTTTACAATGAGCAGTTCTTC CASSRGQLYNEQFF
. TRBJ2-7 TRBV5-6 . TGTGCCAGCAGCTTGGGACACCTTTCCTACGAGCAGTACTTC CASSLGHLSYEQYF
TRBD2 TRBJ2-7 TRBV5-1 . TGCGCCAGCAGCTACGGCGGGGGGGCCTACGAGCAGTACTTC CASSYGGGAYEQYF
. TRBJ1-1 TRBV2 . TGTGCCAGCAGTGAGCGAATGAACACTGAAGCTTTCTTT CASSERMNTEAFF
. TRBJ2-7 TRBV6-5 few TGTGCCAGCAGGGGACAAGGCGAGCAGTACTTC CASRGQGEQYF
. TRBJ1-6 TRBV6-5 few TGTGCCAGCTCGGCAACAGGGATTAGTTCACCCCTCCACTTT CASSATGISSPLHF
TRBD1 TRBJ2-2 TRBV6-5 . TGTGCCAGCAGGGTGGACAGGGGGCAGGGCGGGGAGCTGTTTTTT CASRVDRGQGGELFF
. TRBJ2-5 TRBV7-8 . TGTGCCAGCAGCTTCTCTCGGGTCAGCGAGACCCAGTACTTC CASSFSRVSETQYF
. TRBJ1-6 TRBV12-3/TRBV12-4 once TGTGCCAGCACGATAACCCGGGTTTCACCCCTCCACTTT CASTITRVSPLHF
TRBD2 TRBJ2-1 TRBV10-3 . TGTGCCATCAGTGAGTCGAGGACTAGCGGGGGGGCGAATGAGCAGTTCTTC CAISESRTSGGANEQFF
TRBD1 TRBJ2-7 TRBV5-1 . TGCGCCAGCAGCTTGAGGGACAGCTACGAGCAGTACTTC CASSLRDSYEQYF